This T cell receptor (beta chain) came from a study of response to subunit inactivated influenza vaccine. The CDR3 loop spans 13 amino acids. V gave up 8 bases and J gave up 1 base, with 11 bases separating them. Germline lookup yields CDR1 SEHNR and CDR2 FQNEAQ (reference sequence). Each CDR3 protein is one row after TCRdb ran MiXCR on the RT-PCR reads. Seen here are a few hundred thousand distinct CDR3 sequences, roughly 7.6% observed once, and the top ten hold around 13%. This receptor was identified in a man between 50 and 70 years old who received an inactivated influenza vaccine. Sequencing used PBMCs from blood, obtained less than 30 months after vaccination. The chain is built from TRBV7-9 and TRBJ1-1; D gene unclear. The CDR3 sequence: CASLLGANTEAFF. CDR3 sequence (DNA): TGTGCCAGCCTCTTAGGAGCGAACACTGAAGCTTTCTTT.